Presented here are 3 T cell receptor beta chains from one specimen sequenced in a study of a mutant IDH1 vaccine in newly diagnosed glioma. Stated time point: baseline, week 1 (first vaccination visit). This sample's treatment: pre-vaccination baseline after standard-of-care therapy. TCRdb's table, derived via immunoSEQ multiplex PCR, lists solely in-frame clones and lacks some. The data hold some 87,000 clones, with around three quarters observed a single time. Specimen: PBMCs, collected from a glioma patient treated with radiotherapy, temozolomide or both. The source of these receptors is a middle-aged man with glioma.

This sequence joins TRBV19 and TRBJ2-3; a possible D gene is TRBD2 (5 bases). The germline CDR1 and CDR2 sequences are LNHDA and SQIVND (reference sequence). The CDR3 covers 13 residues. V shed 3 bases and J shed 6 bases, with 10 bases lying between them. The DNA for the CDR3 is TGTGCCAGTAGTATTGGCCGAGGGGATACGCAGTATTTT. This gives the protein CASSIGRGDTQYF. Based on the CDR3 plus reference TRBV19 and TRBJ2-3, the full variable domain is DGGITQSPKYLFRKEGQNVTLSCEQNLNHDAMYWYRQDPGQGLRLIYYSQIVNDFQKGDIAEGYSVSREKKESFPLTVTSAQKNPTAFYLCASSIGRGDTQYFGPGTRLTVL.

The genes are TRBV19 and TRBJ2-2, with D uncertain. Trimming cost V 1 base and J 5 bases, with 8 bases left between them. The CDR3 totals 14 residues. Germline V lookup: CDR1 LNHDA, CDR2 SQIVND (reference sequence). The CDR3 DNA reads as TGTGCCAGTAGTATAGGAGACTTTACCGGGGAGCTGTTTTTT. This gives the protein CASSIGDFTGELFF.

The sample holds a few counts of this clone. The chain recombines TRBV7-9 with TRBJ1-1, with a weak D call TRBD1 (6 bases). The CDR3 extends over 14 amino acids. Germline CDR1 SEHNR, CDR2 FQNEAQ (reference sequence). V lost 0 bases to trimming and J lost 6 bases, with 11 bases between them. CDR3 nucleotides: TGTGCCAGCAGCTTAGCCCCAGGGGTCCCTGAAGCTTTCTTT. This encodes CASSLAPGVPEAFF.